A single sample is the source of the 8 T cell receptor beta chains below, sequenced in a study of T-cell reconstitution after alpha-beta-depleted transplantation in children. It was with unique molecular identifiers that the TCRbeta library was prepared. TCRdb recomputed calls from the PCR reads with MiXCR, one row per CDR3 protein. The table includes 600,000 to 800,000 distinct CDR3 sequences, roughly 13% detected once. Sequenced here: PBMCs, sampled before TCRalphabeta/CD19-depleted stem cell transplant. The receptors shown here come from a girl aged 2-9 years with congenital amegakaryocytic thrombocytopenia, due to receive a stem cell transplant.

This clonotype was detected ten times or more. The CDR3: CASSYHPGTAYEQYF. CDR3 bases: TGTGCCAGCAGTTACCATCCCGGGACAGCCTACGAGCAGTACTTC. The V and J genes are TRBV6-2 or TRBV6-3 and TRBJ2-7; 7 bases are shared with TRBD1. The germline CDR1 and CDR2 sequences are MNHEY and SVGEGT. The ends lost 2 bases at V and 2 bases at J; junction bases unmatched: 6. This CDR3 contains 15 residues.

Comment on this clonotype: Germline and junction disagree at one end, which may indicate a read error. CDR3 residues: CSARVLDTGELSF. Written as DNA, the CDR3 is TGCAGTGCTAGAGTATTAGACACCGGGGAGCTGTCTTTT. The rearrangement uses TRBV20-1 and TRBJ2-2; TRBD2 is a possible D gene (5 bases). CDR3 length: 13 amino acids. Germline V lookup: CDR1 DFQATT, CDR2 SNEGSKA (reference sequence).

In its sample, this clonotype was seen a few times. V gene TRBV5-1 combines with J gene TRBJ2-5; D is possibly TRBD1 or TRBD2 (5 bases each). V was trimmed by 0 bases and J by 1 base, leaving 16 bases between them. The CDR3 has 17 residues. Germline V gene data show CDR1 as SGHRS and CDR2 as YFSETQ. The CDR3 loop reads CASSLAGDPHLQETQYF. CDR3 nucleotides: TGCGCCAGCAGCTTGGCTGGGGACCCTCACCTCCAAGAGACCCAGTACTTC.

There are a few counts of this clonotype. The rearrangement joins TRBV7-9 to TRBJ2-2; tentatively, D is TRBD2 (6 bases). Trimming stripped 2 bases from V and 5 bases from J, with 12 bases between. This CDR3 is 15 amino acids long. Germline V gene data show CDR1 as SEHNR and CDR2 as FQNEAQ (reference sequence). The CDR3 loop reads CASSLPAGPTGELFF. CDR3 bases: TGTGCCAGCAGCTTACCGGCGGGACCAACCGGGGAGCTGTTTTTT.

This chain links TRBV20-1 with TRBJ1-1; D perhaps matches TRBD1 (5 bases). The CDR3 runs 18 residues. Between the trimmed V and J ends, which lost 0 bases and 5 bases, there was a span of 25 bases. Germline V CDR1 and CDR2: DFQATT, SNEGSKA (reference sequence). DNA for the CDR3: TGCAGTGCTAGAGATCTAGGTGCGGGGCGCGCAAGGGAGACTGAAGCTTTCTTT. This gives the protein CSARDLGAGRARETEAFF.

This clonotype was observed many times. V is TRBV7-2 and J is TRBJ2-3; D remains ambiguous. V was clipped by 5 bases and J by 0 bases, with 9 bases between them. The CDR3 is 14 amino acids. Germline V gives CDR1 SGHTA, CDR2 FQGNSA. CDR3 sequence reads: CASSPDASTDTQYF. CDR3 DNA sequence: TGTGCCAGCAGCCCAGACGCAAGCACAGATACGCAGTATTTT.

The rearrangement joins TRBV12-3 or TRBV12-4 to TRBJ2-3; 9 bases align to TRBD2. The V gene end was trimmed by 6 bases and the J gene end by 2 bases; junction bases not matched to a gene: 9. CDR3 length: 16 residues. The CDR3 sequence: CASSTTLAGPTDTQYF. CDR3 nucleotide sequence: TGTGCCAGCAGCACTACCCTAGCGGGACCCACAGATACGCAGTATTTT.

This clonotype was observed a few times. The chain combines TRBV15 with TRBJ2-7; D unresolved. This CDR3 has 17 residues. V gave up 0 bases and J gave up 0 bases, with 15 bases separating them. Per the germline V gene, CDR1 is LNHNV and CDR2 is YYDKDF (reference sequence). The CDR3 region has the DNA TGTGCCACCAGCAGAGATCAGTGGGCCGATAGCTCCTACGAGCAGTACTTC. Translating gives CATSRDQWADSSYEQYF.